Presented here are 23 T cell receptor beta chains from one specimen sequenced in a study of cytomegalovirus exposure and HLA in healthy donors. Both 60 Vbeta primers and 13 Jbeta primers went into the PCR. Method: immunoSEQ multiplex PCR; TCRdb's copy keeps in-frame clones and lacks some. The sample contains 100,000 to 150,000 clones, 75% to 80% of which appear only once. Sample: PBMCs. The receptors were sampled from a woman in her sixties in good health and CMV-seronegative.

The rearrangement links TRBV25-1 to TRBJ1-5; 11 nucleotides match TRBD1. Unmatched junction bases numbered 11, after V lost 2 bases and J lost 5 bases. Germline V gene lookup returns CDR1 MGHDK and CDR2 SYGVNS. The CDR3 is made up of 18 amino acids. CDR3: CASSEGKVGTGGYQPQHF. The DNA for the CDR3 is TGTGCCAGCAGTGAAGGGAAAGTGGGGACAGGGGGGTATCAGCCCCAGCATTTT.

V and J are TRBV6-1 and TRBJ2-5, with TRBD1 matching 9 bases. The tail of the sequence fits TRBJ2-7 better, so the J call may be wrong. Germline V gene lookup returns CDR1 MNHNS and CDR2 SASEGT. This CDR3 region has 14 residues. This CDR3 is CASTLQGAAYEQYF. In DNA, the CDR3 is TGTGCCAGCACCCTACAGGGGGCCGCCTACGAGCAGTACTTC.

The V call is TRBV5-4, the J call TRBJ2-7; 10 nucleotides match TRBD1. The CDR3 is made up of 14 amino acids. The trim removed 2 bases at V and 3 bases at J, leaving 2 bases unmatched. Germline loops: CDR1 SGHNT, CDR2 YYREEE (reference sequence). The CDR3 loop is CASSFGTGDYEQYF. In nucleotides, the CDR3 is TGTGCCAGCAGCTTTGGGACAGGGGACTACGAGCAGTACTTC.

The V and J genes are TRBV21-1 and TRBJ1-5. TRBV21-1 is a documented pseudogene. CDR3 size: 15 residues. In nucleotides, the CDR3 is TGTGCCAGCACCCTGGATGGGAGAGTACATCAGCCCCAGCATTTT. Protein sequence: CASTLDGRVHQPQHF.

CDR3 sequence (DNA): TGTGCCAGCAGCGACGCCACAGGGTACGGGGAGACCCAGTACTTC. Its protein product is CASSDATGYGETQYF. J is TRBJ2-5 and V is TRBV9, with TRBD1 as a possible D gene (6 bases). The CDR3 contains 15 residues. V was shortened by 3 bases and J by 5 bases, with 17 bases between the two germline ends. Germline V gene lookup returns CDR1 SGDLS and CDR2 YYNGEE. The full variable domain, completed using reference TRBV9 and TRBJ2-5, is DSGVTQTPKHLITATGQRVTLRCSPRSGDLSVYWYQQSLDQGLQFLIQYYNGEERAKGNILERFSAQQFPDLHSELNLSSLELGDSALYFCASSDATGYGETQYFGPGTRLLVL.

The chain links TRBV27 to TRBJ1-2; possible D gene TRBD1, 6 bases. The germline gives CDR1 MNHEY, CDR2 SMNVEV (reference sequence). Trimming removed 8 bases at V and 4 bases at J, with 29 bases between. This CDR3 comprises 18 residues. CDR3 nucleotide sequence: TGTGCCAGCCGTTGGGCAGGGGCCTATATCCCCCTCGGCTATGGCTACACCTTC. Protein sequence: CASRWAGAYIPLGYGYTF.

The CDR3 sequence: CASSYTGISFYEQYF. The CDR3 bases are TGTGCCAGCAGTTACACCGGGATCTCATTCTACGAGCAGTACTTC. This chain uses TRBV6-6 with TRBJ2-7; tentative D call: TRBD2 (5 bases). The CDR3 runs to 15 residues. Germline V CDR1 and CDR2: MNHNY, SVGAGI (reference sequence). Trimming stripped 2 bases from V and 3 bases from J, with 14 bases between.

The V and J genes are TRBV9 and TRBJ2-6; TRBD1 is a possible D gene (6 bases). This CDR3 region has 15 residues. Per the germline V gene, CDR1 is SGDLS and CDR2 is YYNGEE. Deletions cut 0 bases from V and 3 bases from J, with 7 bases between. CDR3 bases: TGTGCCAGCAGCGTAGAAGGGGGTGGGGCCAACGTCCTGACTTTC. Protein product: CASSVEGGGANVLTF.

V is TRBV5-1 and J is TRBJ2-5; 12 bases line up with TRBD1. V was clipped by 4 bases and J by 4 bases; unmatched bases: 2. The CDR3 loop spans 14 amino acids. Germline CDR1 is SGHRS and CDR2 is YFSETQ. CDR3 amino acids: CASSRGQGAETQYF. The CDR3 region has the DNA TGCGCCAGCAGCAGGGGACAGGGGGCAGAGACCCAGTACTTC.

This chain uses TRBV11-2 with TRBJ2-5; 8 nucleotides match TRBD2. V gave up 5 bases and J gave up 5 bases; unmatched junction bases: 10. This CDR3 is 15 amino acids long. Germline V gene data show CDR1 as SGHAT and CDR2 as FQNNGV. The CDR3 protein is CASSRAGGSRETQYF. The DNA of the CDR3 is TGTGCCAGCAGCCGGGCGGGGGGATCGAGGGAGACCCAGTACTTC.

The chain combines TRBV4-1 with TRBJ1-4; 9 positions agree with TRBD1. The CDR3 has 16 amino acids. The trim removed 4 bases at V and 8 bases at J, leaving 11 bases unmatched. Germline V CDR1 and CDR2: MGHRA, YSYEKL. As DNA, the CDR3 is TGCGCCAGCAGCCTCCAACAGGGGGCCCAGGGAGAAAAACTGTTTTTT. Translating it yields CASSLQQGAQGEKLFF.

The table lists this clone with a count of one. The V and J genes are TRBV27 and TRBJ1-2; D perhaps matches TRBD1 (5 bases). The CDR3 is 15 residues long. Looked up from germline, CDR1 is MNHEY and CDR2 is SMNVEV (reference sequence). The V gene lost 0 bases and the J gene lost 4 bases, with 12 bases spanning the gap. CDR3 amino acids: CASSLSTVGAYGYTF. The CDR3 DNA sequence: TGTGCCAGCAGTTTATCGACGGTTGGGGCCTATGGCTACACCTTC.

The chain carries TRBV5-6 and TRBJ1-5, with a weak D call TRBD1 (5 bases). There are 18 residues in the CDR3. Between the trimmed V and J ends, which lost 3 bases and 0 bases, there was a span of 19 bases. Looked up from germline, CDR1 is SGHDT and CDR2 is YYEEEE. The CDR3 region is CASSSTRNRKYSNQPQHF. CDR3 DNA sequence: TGTGCCAGCAGCTCGACTCGCAACAGGAAATATAGCAATCAGCCCCAGCATTTT.

This rearrangement joins TRBV28 to TRBJ1-2; 8 bases are a match to TRBD1. Per the germline V gene, CDR1 is MDHEN and CDR2 is SYDVKM. Germline trimming cut 7 bases from V and 4 bases from J; bases unmatched to any gene: 5. The CDR3 runs 13 residues. The CDR3 sequence is CASMQGAGYGYTF. CDR3 sequence (DNA): TGTGCCAGCATGCAGGGGGCCGGCTATGGCTACACCTTC.

A single count supports this clone. V usage is TRBV28 and J usage is TRBJ1-5; D perhaps matches TRBD1 (6 bases). Germline V CDR1 and CDR2: MDHEN, SYDVKM. V dropped 3 bases and J dropped 2 bases, with 14 bases sitting between them. The length of the CDR3 is 16 residues. CDR3 region: CASSFPAAGGNQPQHF. In DNA, the CDR3 is TGTGCCAGCAGTTTCCCCGCGGCAGGGGGCAATCAGCCCCAGCATTTT.

The gene calls are TRBV27 and TRBJ2-7, with 8 positions matching TRBD1. Germline V gene sequence: CDR1 MNHEY, CDR2 SMNVEV (reference sequence). The CDR3 is 17 residues long. Trimming at V came to 2 bases and at J to 1 base, leaving 10 bases not matched to a gene. The CDR3 region is CASSLTQGVTGSYEQYF. CDR3 coding DNA: TGTGCCAGCAGTTTAACACAGGGGGTTACGGGGTCCTACGAGCAGTACTTC.

A remark on this clone: A read error may produce the germline difference seen at one junction end. This chain uses TRBV4-2 with TRBJ2-7; 9 nucleotides align to TRBD1. The length of the CDR3 is 15 residues. CDR1 is LGHNA, CDR2 YNFKEQ, per germline. The chain's CDR3 is CVSSQDQDRGGEQYF. For the CDR3, the DNA is TGTGTCAGCAGCCAAGATCAGGACAGGGGTGGCGAGCAGTACTTC.

The chain is built from TRBV30 and TRBJ1-1; the D gene is possibly TRBD1 (6 bases). The V gene's germline CDR1 is GTSNPN and CDR2 SVGIG (reference sequence). This CDR3 has 12 amino acids. V was trimmed by 4 bases and J by 3 bases, leaving 9 bases between them. CDR3 bases: TGTGCCTGGAACCCAGGGGACACTGAAGCTTTCTTT. This sequence encodes CAWNPGDTEAFF.

The rearrangement links TRBV6-1 to TRBJ2-1; 9 bases match TRBD1. Unmatched junction bases numbered 11, after V lost 6 bases and J lost 8 bases. Germline CDR1 and CDR2: MNHNS and SASEGT. This CDR3 comprises 15 residues. CDR3 in DNA: TGTGCCAGCAGATTTAAGGGGACAGGGAATGATGAGCAGTTCTTC. It specifies CASRFKGTGNDEQFF.

The CDR3 region is CASSSWGTPGQGNEQYF. The CDR3 nucleotides read TGTGCCAGCAGCTCGTGGGGGACACCGGGACAGGGCAATGAGCAGTACTTC. V gene TRBV7-9 combines with J gene TRBJ2-7; 9 positions match TRBD1. With V trimmed by 4 bases and J by 7 bases, 17 bases remained unmatched. This CDR3 region has 17 residues. Germline CDR1 reads SEHNR; CDR2 reads FQNEAQ (reference sequence).

The V call is TRBV29-1, the J call TRBJ2-7; 8 bases agree with TRBD2. Germline CDR1 and CDR2: SQVTM and ANQGSEA. Trimming at V came to 4 bases and at J to 4 bases, leaving 9 bases not matched to a gene. This CDR3 comprises 14 residues. The CDR3 is CSVVYGRGGYEQYF. The CDR3 DNA reads TGCAGCGTTGTGTACGGGAGGGGGGGATACGAGCAGTACTTC.

V usage is TRBV19 and J usage is TRBJ1-1, with D unclear. V gave up 6 bases and J gave up 4 bases, with 12 bases separating them. The CDR3 is made up of 13 amino acids. Germline-derived CDR1 and CDR2 are LNHDA and SQIVND (reference sequence). Here the CDR3 reads CASSLVGSTEAFF. DNA of the CDR3: TGTGCCAGTAGCTTGGTTGGGAGCACTGAAGCTTTCTTT.

J is TRBJ1-6 and V is TRBV30; TRBD1 aligns across 7 bases. CDR1 GTSNPN and CDR2 SVGIG come from the germline V gene (reference sequence). The ends lost 0 bases at V and 1 base at J; junction bases unmatched: 12. The CDR3 contains 19 residues. The CDR3 region has the DNA TGTGCCTGGAGTGTAAAGCGTACAGGGGCATCTTCCTATAATTCACCCCTCCACTTT. It codes for CAWSVKRTGASSYNSPLHF.